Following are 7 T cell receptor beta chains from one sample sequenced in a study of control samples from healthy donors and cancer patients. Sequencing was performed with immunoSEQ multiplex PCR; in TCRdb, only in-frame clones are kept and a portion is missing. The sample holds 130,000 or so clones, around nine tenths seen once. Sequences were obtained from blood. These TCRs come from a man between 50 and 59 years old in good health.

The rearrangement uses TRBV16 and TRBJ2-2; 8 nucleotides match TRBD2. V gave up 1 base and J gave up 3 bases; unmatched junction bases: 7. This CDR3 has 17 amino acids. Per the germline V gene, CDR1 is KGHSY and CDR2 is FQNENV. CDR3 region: CASSQWLAGRYTGELFF. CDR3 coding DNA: TGTGCCAGCAGCCAATGGTTAGCGGGAAGATACACCGGGGAGCTGTTTTTT.

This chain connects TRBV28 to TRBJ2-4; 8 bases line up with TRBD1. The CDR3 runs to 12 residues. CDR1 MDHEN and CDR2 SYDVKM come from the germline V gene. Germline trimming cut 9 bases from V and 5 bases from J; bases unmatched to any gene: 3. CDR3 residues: CASAGQENIQYF. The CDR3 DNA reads TGTGCCAGTGCGGGACAGGAAAACATTCAGTACTTC. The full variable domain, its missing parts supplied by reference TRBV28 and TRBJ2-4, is DVKVTQSSRYLVKRTGEKVFLECVQDMDHENMFWYRQDPGLGLRLIYFSYDVKMKEKGDIPEGYSVSREKKERFSLILESASTNQTSMYLCASAGQENIQYFGAGTRLSVL.

CDR3 coding DNA: TGTGCCACCAGTGACGACAACAGAGATACGCAGTATTTT. It encodes CATSDDNRDTQYF. This chain connects TRBV24-1 to TRBJ2-3; D gene ambiguous. The germline V gene has CDR1 KGHDR and CDR2 SFDVKD. Trimming stripped 4 bases from V and 5 bases from J, with 9 bases between. The CDR3 runs to 13 residues.

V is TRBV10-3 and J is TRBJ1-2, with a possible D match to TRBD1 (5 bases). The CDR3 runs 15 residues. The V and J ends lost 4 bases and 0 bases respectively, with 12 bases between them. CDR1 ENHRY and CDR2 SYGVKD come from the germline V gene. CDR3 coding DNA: TGTGCCATCAGTGTGGAAAGGACAACTAACTATGGCTACACCTTC. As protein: CAISVERTTNYGYTF.

The DNA for the CDR3 is TGTGCCACCAGTGATTTGACAGGGACCTATGGCTACACCTTC. Amino acid sequence: CATSDLTGTYGYTF. V and J are TRBV24-1 and TRBJ1-2; D is perhaps TRBD1 (6 bases). Germline CDR1 reads KGHDR; CDR2 reads SFDVKD. Trimming removed 0 bases from V and 4 bases from J, with 8 bases in between. The CDR3 has 14 amino acids.

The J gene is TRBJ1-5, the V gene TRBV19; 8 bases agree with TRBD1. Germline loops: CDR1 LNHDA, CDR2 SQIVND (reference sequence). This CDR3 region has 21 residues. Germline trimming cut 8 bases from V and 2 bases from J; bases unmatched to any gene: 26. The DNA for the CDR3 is TGTGCCAGTGATACTCGGGGACAGGCCCGTTTTCTTAGCGTCCGCAATCAGCCCCAGCATTTT. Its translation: CASDTRGQARFLSVRNQPQHF.

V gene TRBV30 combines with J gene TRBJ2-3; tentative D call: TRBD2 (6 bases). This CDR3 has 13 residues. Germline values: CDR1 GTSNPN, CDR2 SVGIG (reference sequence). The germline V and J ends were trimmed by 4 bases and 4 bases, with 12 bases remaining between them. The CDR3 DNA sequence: TGTGCCTGGATGGGAGGTTCCGCAGATACGCAGTATTTT. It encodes CAWMGGSADTQYF.